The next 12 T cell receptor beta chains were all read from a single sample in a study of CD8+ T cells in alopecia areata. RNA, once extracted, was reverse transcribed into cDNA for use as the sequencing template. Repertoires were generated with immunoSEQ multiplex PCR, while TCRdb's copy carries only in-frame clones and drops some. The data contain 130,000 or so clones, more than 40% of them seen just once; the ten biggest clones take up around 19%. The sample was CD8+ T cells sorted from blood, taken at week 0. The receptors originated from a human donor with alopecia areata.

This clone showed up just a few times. CDR3 region: CASSDPRSYEQYF. The CDR3 DNA is TGTGCCAGCAGTGATCCGCGGTCCTACGAGCAGTACTTC. The genes are TRBV25-1 and TRBJ2-7; D is unclear. V lost 3 bases and J 1 base, leaving 7 bases between the germline ends. This CDR3 has 13 residues. Germline-derived CDR1 and CDR2 are MGHDK and SYGVNS.

CDR3 residues: CASSLPSNEQFF. The CDR3 nucleotides are TGCGCCAGCAGCTTGCCCAGCAATGAGCAGTTCTTC. The chain carries TRBV5-1 and TRBJ2-1; no firm D call. Germline loops: CDR1 SGHRS, CDR2 YFSETQ. The CDR3 totals 12 residues. V lost 1 base and J lost 6, with 5 bases in between.

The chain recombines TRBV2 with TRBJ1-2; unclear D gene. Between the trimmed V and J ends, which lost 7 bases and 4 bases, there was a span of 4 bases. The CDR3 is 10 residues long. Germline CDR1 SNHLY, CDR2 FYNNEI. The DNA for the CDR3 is TGTGCCAGCAACGGCTATGGCTACACCTTC. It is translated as CASNGYGYTF.

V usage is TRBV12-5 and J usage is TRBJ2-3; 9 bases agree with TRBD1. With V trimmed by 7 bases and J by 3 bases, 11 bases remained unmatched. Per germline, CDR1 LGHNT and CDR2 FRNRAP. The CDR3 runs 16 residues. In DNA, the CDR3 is TGTGCTAGTGTACGGGCGGACAGGGGACGAACAGATACGCAGTATTTT. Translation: CASVRADRGRTDTQYF. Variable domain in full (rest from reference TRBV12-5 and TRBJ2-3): DARVTQTPRHKVTEMGQEVTMRCQPILGHNTVFWYRQTMMQGLELLAYFRNRAPLDDSGMPKDRFSAEMPDATLATLKIQPSEPRDSAVYFCASVRADRGRTDTQYFGPGTRLTVL.

The CDR3 spells CASSPGQYGYEQFF. In DNA form, the CDR3 reads TGTGCCAGCAGCCCCGGACAGTACGGGTATGAGCAGTTCTTC. The chain recombines TRBV6-4 with TRBJ2-1; possibly TRBD1 for D (6 bases). The CDR3 loop spans 14 amino acids. The V gene lost 6 bases and the J gene lost 8 bases, with 17 bases spanning the gap. CDR1 is MRHNA, CDR2 SNTAGT, per germline.

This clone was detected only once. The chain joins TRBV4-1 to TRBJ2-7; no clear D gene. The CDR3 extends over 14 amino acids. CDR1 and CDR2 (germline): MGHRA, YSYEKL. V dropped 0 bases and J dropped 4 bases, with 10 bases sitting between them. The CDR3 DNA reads TGCGCCAGCAGCCAAGATCTTTCGCCTTACGAGCAGTACTTC. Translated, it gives CASSQDLSPYEQYF.

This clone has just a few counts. The CDR3 reads CASSLARGEGTEAFF. DNA of the CDR3: TGTGCCAGCAGCTTAGCGAGGGGGGAGGGCACTGAAGCTTTCTTT. The rearrangement joins TRBV7-2 to TRBJ1-1; possibly TRBD1 for D (6 bases). CDR1 and CDR2 from the germline V gene are SGHTA and FQGNSA. The ends were cut back, 0 bases at V and 4 bases at J, with 12 bases in the middle. The CDR3 spans 15 residues. The variable domain in full, with the rest retrieved from reference TRBV7-2 and TRBJ1-1, is GAGVSQSPSNKVTEKGKDVELRCDPISGHTALYWYRQSLGQGLEFLIYFQGNSAPDKSGLPSDRFSAERTGGSVSTLTIQRTQQEDSAVYLCASSLARGEGTEAFFGQGTRLTVV.

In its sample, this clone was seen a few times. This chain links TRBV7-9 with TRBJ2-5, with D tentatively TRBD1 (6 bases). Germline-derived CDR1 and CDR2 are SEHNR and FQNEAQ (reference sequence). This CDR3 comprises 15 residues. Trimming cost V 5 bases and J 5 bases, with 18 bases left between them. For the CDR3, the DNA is TGTGCCAGCAGCGACCCTCAGACAGGCGGGGAGACCCAGTACTTC. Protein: CASSDPQTGGETQYF.

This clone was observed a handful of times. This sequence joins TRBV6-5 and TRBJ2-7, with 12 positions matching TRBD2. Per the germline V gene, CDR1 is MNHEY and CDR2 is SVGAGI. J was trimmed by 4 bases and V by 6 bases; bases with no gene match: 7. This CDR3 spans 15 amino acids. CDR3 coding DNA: TGTGCCAGCAGCTTACTAGCGGGGGGCCATTACGAGCAGTACTTC. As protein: CASSLLAGGHYEQYF.

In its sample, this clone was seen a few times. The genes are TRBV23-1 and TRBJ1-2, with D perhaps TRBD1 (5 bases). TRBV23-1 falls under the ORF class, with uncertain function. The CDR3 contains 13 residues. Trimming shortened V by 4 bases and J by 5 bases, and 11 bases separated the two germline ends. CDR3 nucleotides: TGCGCCAGCAGTCTGGACATCCCGTATGGCTACACCTTC. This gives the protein CASSLDIPYGYTF.

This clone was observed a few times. The CDR3 is CASSASGKDYGYTF. The CDR3 bases are TGTGCCAGCAGCGCCTCCGGGAAGGACTATGGCTACACCTTC. V and J are TRBV9 and TRBJ1-2, with D unclear. V was shortened by 3 bases and J by 3 bases, with 12 bases between the two germline ends. This CDR3 has 14 residues. Germline V CDR1 and CDR2: SGDLS, YYNGEE.

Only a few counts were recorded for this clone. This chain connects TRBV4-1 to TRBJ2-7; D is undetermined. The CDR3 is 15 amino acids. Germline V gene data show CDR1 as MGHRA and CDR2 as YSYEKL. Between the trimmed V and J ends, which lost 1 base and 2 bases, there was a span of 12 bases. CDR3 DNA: TGCGCCAGCAGCCAAGGGTGGGGATCACCCTACGAGCAGTACTTC. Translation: CASSQGWGSPYEQYF.